The 29 T cell receptor beta chains presented below share a single source sample, sequenced in a study of cytomegalovirus exposure and HLA in healthy donors (dated by TCRdb to between 2016 and 2019). The library was produced with the immunoSEQ multiplex PCR assay. For the multiplex PCR, a mixture combining 60 forward primers for TCR Vbeta segments and 13 reverse primers for TCR Jbeta segments was used. TCRdb holds this immuneACCESS table with in-frame rearrangements only. Some clones are missing; in checked studies, unresolved V genes explain under half, and the rest has no known cause. The sample table lists about 86,000 clones, 70% to 85% of them with a count of one. The ten largest clones add up to 8.2% of the sample. The source material was PBMCs. These TCRs come from a man in his 60s in good health and CMV-seronegative.

This clone was seen a handful of times. The V gene is TRBV4-3, the J gene TRBJ1-2; weak D call: TRBD1 (5 bases). This CDR3 has 14 residues. Germline CDR1 LGHNA, CDR2 YSLEER. V dropped 2 bases and J dropped 3 bases, with 10 bases sitting between them. CDR3 DNA sequence: TGCGCCAGCAGCCAAAGGGGAAGCGACTATGGCTACACCTTC. Protein sequence: CASSQRGSDYGYTF.

The V and J genes are TRBV29-1 and TRBJ2-1, with 10 bases lining up with TRBD2. CDR1 and CDR2 (germline): SQVTM, ANQGSEA. The CDR3 has 13 amino acids. The ends lost 6 bases at V and 7 bases at J; junction bases unmatched: 6. CDR3 residues: CSVLKREGNEQFF. CDR3 DNA sequence: TGCAGCGTGCTAAAGCGGGAGGGAAATGAGCAGTTCTTC.

V gene TRBV4-1 combines with J gene TRBJ2-1, with 10 nucleotides matching TRBD2. Unmatched junction bases numbered 7, after V lost 0 bases and J lost 8 bases. This CDR3 spans 16 amino acids. The germline V gene has CDR1 MGHRA and CDR2 YSYEKL. CDR3 coding DNA: TGCGCCAGCAGCCAAGATGAAGCTAGCGGGAGTTATGAGCAGTTCTTC. This gives the protein CASSQDEASGSYEQFF.

The sample holds a few counts of this clone. This chain links TRBV19 with TRBJ1-5; a possible D gene is TRBD1 (6 bases). The V end was cut by 4 bases, the J end by 4 bases, with 14 bases between. Germline V CDR1 and CDR2: LNHDA, SQIVND (reference sequence). The CDR3 covers 15 residues. DNA for the CDR3: TGTGCCAGTAGTAGGGGGACACATACGAATCAGCCCCAGCATTTT. It yields the protein CASSRGTHTNQPQHF.

The chain couples TRBV29-1 to TRBJ2-2; 8 nucleotides line up with TRBD1. With 5 bases clipped from V and 5 bases from J, the junction kept 4 bases outside the gene matches. This CDR3 spans 13 amino acids. Germline V CDR1 and CDR2: SQVTM, ANQGSEA. DNA of the CDR3: TGCAGCGTTAATACAGGGGGAACCGGGGAGCTGTTTTTT. This gives the protein CSVNTGGTGELFF.

This clone has a handful of counts. This sequence joins TRBV7-2 and TRBJ2-5; TRBD1 might be the D (5 bases). CDR3 size: 14 residues. V was clipped by 1 base and J by 4 bases, with 10 bases between them. Germline assignment: CDR1 SGHTA and CDR2 FQGNSA. As DNA, the CDR3 is TGTGCCAGCAGCTTAGTAGGGCAGGGAGAGACCCAGTACTTC. It yields the protein CASSLVGQGETQYF.

The chain joins TRBV9 to TRBJ2-7, with a tentative D call TRBD1 (6 bases). V lost 2 bases to trimming and J lost 3 bases, with 15 bases between them. CDR1 and CDR2 from the germline V gene are SGDLS and YYNGEE. CDR3 size: 15 residues. CDR3 sequence: CASSVVGGQIYEQYF. The CDR3 DNA reads TGTGCCAGCAGCGTCGTCGGCGGACAGATCTACGAGCAGTACTTC.

This clone was observed a single time. The rearrangement uses TRBV2 and TRBJ2-2; 14 bases are a match to TRBD2. Trimming took 6 bases from V and 0 from J; bases not matched to a gene: 9. Germline CDR1 is SNHLY and CDR2 is FYNNEI. The CDR3 runs 19 residues. In DNA, the CDR3 is TGTGCCAGCAGACCAGGGACTAGCGGGAGAGGGGCGAACACCGGGGAGCTGTTTTTT. Amino acid sequence: CASRPGTSGRGANTGELFF.

This clone was observed a few times. The genes are TRBV4-3 and TRBJ2-2, with D tentatively TRBD2 (5 bases). V lost 1 base and J lost 2, with 11 bases in between. CDR1 and CDR2 (germline): LGHNA, YSLEER. The CDR3 contains 16 residues. The CDR3 bases are TGCGCCAGCAGCCAAGCTTTTCGGGGAAACACCGGGGAGCTGTTTTTT. This translates into CASSQAFRGNTGELFF.

The CDR3 coding sequence is TGTGCCAGCTCACCACTTGGAGGGGATGTAGGCTACGAGCAGTACTTC. This sequence encodes CASSPLGGDVGYEQYF. V and J are TRBV18 and TRBJ2-7, with D possibly matching TRBD2 (6 bases). Germline V gives CDR1 KGHSH, CDR2 LQKENI. V lost 1 base and J lost 3, with 16 bases in between. The CDR3 sequence is 16 residues long. Full variable domain (outside the CDR3, taken from reference TRBV18 and TRBJ2-7): NAGVMQNPRHLVRRRGQEARLRCSPMKGHSHVYWYRQLPEEGLKFMVYLQKENIIDESGMPKERFSAEFPKEGPSILRIQQVVRGDSAAYFCASSPLGGDVGYEQYFGPGTRLTVT.

V and J are TRBV6-5 and TRBJ2-1, with 10 bases that match TRBD2. Germline V gene sequence: CDR1 MNHEY, CDR2 SVGAGI. The junction had 8 bases not matched to a gene; V was cut back by 6 bases and J by 6 bases. This CDR3 region has 15 residues. The CDR3 is CASRPSGRALNEQFF. CDR3 DNA sequence: TGTGCCAGCAGACCCAGCGGGAGGGCCCTCAATGAGCAGTTCTTC.

The V and J genes are TRBV29-1 and TRBJ2-3, with a weak D call TRBD2 (5 bases). Germline CDR1 is SQVTM and CDR2 is ANQGSEA. The CDR3 loop spans 12 amino acids. Deletions cut 7 bases from V and 2 bases from J, with 10 bases between. CDR3: CSARGDTDTQYF. In nucleotides, the CDR3 is TGCAGCGCCCGGGGAGACACAGATACGCAGTATTTT.

This clone turned up a few times. J is TRBJ2-3 and V is TRBV5-1, with 13 bases aligning to TRBD2. The germline V gene encodes CDR1 SGHRS and CDR2 YFSETQ. V shed 0 bases, J shed 3 bases, and the junction held 10 bases outside the gene matches. The CDR3 has 19 amino acids. The DNA for the CDR3 is TGCGCCAGCAGCTTGGTATGGACTAGCGGGAGTCTGATAACAGATACGCAGTATTTT. Protein sequence: CASSLVWTSGSLITDTQYF.

This chain connects TRBV10-2 to TRBJ2-1; 11 positions agree with TRBD1. Per germline, CDR1 WSHSY and CDR2 SAAADI. The CDR3 is 15 amino acids. V lost 6 bases and J lost 3; bases outside the gene matches: 4. CDR3: CASRTGTGGYNEQFF. The DNA of the CDR3 is TGCGCCAGCAGGACCGGGACAGGGGGCTACAATGAGCAGTTCTTC.

The chain employs TRBV25-1 and TRBJ1-5; D remains ambiguous. V gave up 1 base and J gave up 7 bases, with 11 bases separating them. The CDR3 covers 14 residues. Germline V gives CDR1 MGHDK, CDR2 SYGVNS. The CDR3 here is CASSEFQAEQPQHF. CDR3 coding DNA: TGTGCCAGCAGTGAATTCCAGGCCGAACAGCCCCAGCATTTT.

This clone was counted only a few times. The chain carries TRBV7-9 and TRBJ2-7, with a tentative D call TRBD1 (5 bases). Trimming shortened V by 2 bases and J by 5 bases, and 10 bases separated the two germline ends. The CDR3 is 13 residues long. Germline lookup yields CDR1 SEHNR and CDR2 FQNEAQ (reference sequence). The CDR3 loop is CASSLTGRNEQYF. CDR3 nucleotide sequence: TGTGCCAGCAGCTTAACAGGTCGGAACGAGCAGTACTTC.

The chain recombines TRBV27 with TRBJ1-1; D is unclear. CDR1 and CDR2 from the germline V gene are MNHEY and SMNVEV (reference sequence). V lost 5 bases, J lost 4 bases, and 8 bases lay in between. The CDR3 is 12 residues long. The CDR3 sequence is CASSGLGTEAFF. The CDR3 DNA reads as TGTGCCAGCAGTGGACTTGGCACTGAAGCTTTCTTT.

The chain is built from TRBV18 and TRBJ2-2, with TRBD2 matching over 11 bases. This CDR3 is 17 amino acids long. Germline lookup yields CDR1 KGHSH and CDR2 LQKENI. V trimming: 0 bases; J trimming: 1 base; junction bases outside the gene matches: 1. CDR3 sequence: CASSPPTSGRNTGELFF. The DNA for the CDR3 is TGTGCCAGCTCACCACCCACTAGCGGGAGGAACACCGGGGAGCTGTTTTTT.

There are a few counts of this clone. J is TRBJ2-3 and V is TRBV9, with TRBD2 identical over 13 bases. V was clipped by 4 bases and J by 1 base; unmatched bases: 3. CDR3 length equals 16 residues. Germline V gene lookup returns CDR1 SGDLS and CDR2 YYNGEE. The CDR3 loop reads CASSPGTSGGTDTQYF. Written as DNA, the CDR3 is TGTGCCAGCAGCCCCGGGACTAGCGGGGGCACAGATACGCAGTATTTT. Full variable domain (missing parts from reference TRBV9 and TRBJ2-3): DSGVTQTPKHLITATGQRVTLRCSPRSGDLSVYWYQQSLDQGLQFLIQYYNGEERAKGNILERFSAQQFPDLHSELNLSSLELGDSALYFCASSPGTSGGTDTQYFGPGTRLTVL.

The rearrangement joins TRBV15 to TRBJ1-5; 7 bases are a match to TRBD1. The CDR3 runs to 17 residues. Germline V gene lookup returns CDR1 LNHNV and CDR2 YYDKDF (reference sequence). V was clipped by 1 base and J by 4 bases; unmatched bases: 10. This CDR3 reads CATSRAASGTVNQPQHF. In DNA, the CDR3 is TGTGCCACCAGCAGAGCTGCTTCGGGGACAGTAAATCAGCCCCAGCATTTT.

The chain has TRBV15 and TRBJ2-7; D uncertain. V was pared by 7 bases and J by 7 bases, with 14 bases between. Germline-derived CDR1 and CDR2 are LNHNV and YYDKDF (reference sequence). There are 12 residues in the CDR3. CDR3 DNA sequence: TGTGCCACCAAAGGTCAGACTGGGGAGCAGTACTTC. It codes for CATKGQTGEQYF.

The chain couples TRBV7-6 to TRBJ1-2, with 9 bases that match TRBD1. Germline values: CDR1 SGHVS, CDR2 FNYEAQ. The CDR3 is made up of 15 amino acids. J was trimmed by 6 bases and V by 5 bases; bases with no gene match: 10. CDR3 nucleotide sequence: TGTGCCAGCAGCCCCGGGACAGGGAAGGCGAATGGCTACACCTTC. Translating it yields CASSPGTGKANGYTF.

The chain couples TRBV18 to TRBJ2-7; 8 positions match TRBD1. The CDR3 contains 15 residues. From germline, CDR1 is KGHSH and CDR2 LQKENI. V lost 4 bases, J lost 5 bases, and 10 bases stayed unmatched. The CDR3: CASSRRQGLTDEQYF. The CDR3 DNA is TGTGCCAGCTCACGCCGACAGGGGTTGACCGACGAGCAGTACTTC.

The rearrangement uses TRBV4-3 and TRBJ1-2; TRBD1 is a possible D gene (6 bases). CDR1 and CDR2 (germline): LGHNA, YSLEER. V was trimmed by 3 bases and J by 7 bases, leaving 18 bases between them. This CDR3 is 15 amino acids long. CDR3 amino acids: CASSQILEGVGGYTF. CDR3 in DNA: TGCGCCAGCAGCCAGATACTTGAGGGGGTAGGTGGCTACACCTTC.

This clone was found a few times. The V and J genes are TRBV6-1 and TRBJ2-7, with no clear D. The CDR3 is 13 residues long. The germline V gene has CDR1 MNHNS and CDR2 SASEGT. Trimming shortened V by 2 bases and J by 3 bases, and 8 bases separated the two germline ends. CDR3 in amino acids: CASSETSHYEQYF. In DNA form, the CDR3 reads TGTGCCAGCAGTGAAACTTCGCACTACGAGCAGTACTTC.

The genes are TRBV28 and TRBJ2-7; 12 bases are a match to TRBD1. CDR3 length equals 15 residues. CDR1 MDHEN and CDR2 SYDVKM come from the germline V gene. J gave up 5 bases and V 5 bases, and 7 bases lay outside the gene matches. The CDR3 spells CASSPPGQGAHEQYF. CDR3 nucleotides: TGTGCCAGCAGTCCTCCGGGACAGGGGGCCCACGAGCAGTACTTC.

This clone was found once. The V gene is TRBV27, the J gene TRBJ2-7; 7 bases are shared with TRBD1. This CDR3 is 14 amino acids long. Germline trimming cut 5 bases from V and 0 bases from J; bases unmatched to any gene: 4. The germline gives CDR1 MNHEY, CDR2 SMNVEV (reference sequence). CDR3 sequence reads: CASSPGQFSYEQYF. The DNA of the CDR3 is TGTGCCAGCAGTCCGGGACAGTTCTCCTACGAGCAGTACTTC.

This chain joins TRBV18 and TRBJ1-1; TRBD1 agrees at 8 bases. V lost 1 base to trimming and J lost 6 bases; unmatched junction nucleotides: 7. The V gene's germline CDR1 is KGHSH and CDR2 LQKENI. The CDR3 extends over 15 amino acids. CDR3: CASSPLMDREAEAFF. The CDR3 DNA follows: TGTGCCAGCTCACCACTTATGGACAGGGAGGCTGAAGCTTTCTTT.

V and J are TRBV7-9 and TRBJ1-1; tentatively, D is TRBD1 (6 bases). V was clipped by 6 bases and J by 1 base, with 9 bases between them. In germline, CDR1 is SEHNR, CDR2 FQNEAQ (reference sequence). The CDR3 extends over 13 amino acids. DNA for the CDR3: TGTGCCAGCAGTGGACAGTGGAACACTGAAGCTTTCTTT. It yields the protein CASSGQWNTEAFF.